This T cell receptor beta chain was sequenced for a study of neurological immune-mediated disorders. Overall study findings and caveats: The greatest degree of TCR clonal expansion was observed in HTLV-1-associated myelopathy, with the lowest in multiple sclerosis, below that of healthy controls.

By frequency in the sample, this clonotype is medium-sized. The target antigen is unknown. This CDR3 is 12 amino acids long. The V and J ends lost 4 bases and 8 bases, in that order; junction bases with no gene match: 6. Per germline, CDR1 SQVTM and CDR2 ANQGSEA. Synthesis of cDNA used 5'RACE (with 10-nucleotide random UMIs). Sequencing of 15-18 subjects in each run yielded over 170 million TCR-beta sequences. MiXCR was run by TCRdb on the 5' RACE reads, yielding one entry per CDR3 protein. The table lists 71,000 or so distinct CDR3 sequences, roughly 13% of them singletons. Noted time point: longitudinal time-point 1 (baseline). The unsorted libraries originated from 2 million PBMCs kept at -80 C.

The chain joins TRBV29-1 to TRBJ2-3, with TRBD2 identical over 7 bases. Source material: PBMCs. The TCR originated in a female donor with HTLV-1-associated myelopathy (HAM/TSP). The CDR3 sequence is CSVVDGGGTQYF. CDR3 sequence (DNA): TGCAGCGTTGTAGATGGGGGGGGTACGCAGTATTTT.